This is a list of T cell receptor beta chains from one sample in a study of cytomegalovirus exposure and HLA in healthy donors. Libraries were prepared by immunoSEQ multiplex PCR; TCRdb keeps only in-frame clonotypes and omits some of them. The repertoire consists of more than 140,000 clones, with 64% occurring once and the leading ten covering around 3%. Material for sequencing was PBMCs. The receptors were sampled from a woman aged 25 to 39 in good health and CMV-seropositive. CDR3s include the opening cysteine and the closing phenylalanine or tryptophan. A D gene is named only where the DNA matches it firmly. Clone size is shown for a subset of rows, as once, few, many or a class of expanded clone.

clone_size: NA; d_call: NA; j_call: TRBJ1-1; cdr3_length: 16; v_call: TRBV5-6; cdr3_aa: CASSWGVGGSTPEAFF; cdr3_nt: TGTGCCAGCAGCTGGGGGGTTGGGGGGTCGACTCCTGAAGCTTTCTTT
clone_size: NA; d_call: TRBD1; j_call: TRBJ1-2; cdr3_length: 17; v_call: TRBV16; cdr3_aa: CASNHRDRVRLGYGYTF; cdr3_nt: TGTGCCAGCAACCACCGGGACAGGGTCCGCCTGGGTTATGGCTACACCTTC
clone_size: NA; d_call: NA; j_call: TRBJ2-7; cdr3_length: 16; v_call: TRBV5-6; cdr3_aa: CASSLVEAPGSYEQYF; cdr3_nt: TGTGCCAGCAGCTTGGTGGAAGCCCCAGGCTCCTACGAGCAGTACTTC
clone_size: NA; d_call: NA; j_call: TRBJ1-5; cdr3_length: 14; v_call: TRBV6-5; cdr3_aa: CASSVAVASQPQHF; cdr3_nt: TGCGCCAGCAGTGTGGCAGTGGCCAGTCAGCCCCAGCATTTT
clone_size: NA; d_call: NA; j_call: TRBJ2-2; cdr3_length: 12; v_call: TRBV5-6; cdr3_aa: CASSIRGGELFF; cdr3_nt: TGTGCCAGCAGCATACGGGGCGGGGAGCTGTTTTTT
clone_size: NA; d_call: TRBD2; j_call: TRBJ2-3; cdr3_length: 14; v_call: TRBV27; cdr3_aa: CASSWGGDTDTQYF; cdr3_nt: TGTGCCAGCAGTTGGGGGGGAGACACAGATACGCAGTATTTT
clone_size: once; d_call: TRBD1; j_call: TRBJ1-2; cdr3_length: 15; v_call: TRBV5-4; cdr3_aa: CASSFPGQINYGYTF; cdr3_nt: TGTGCCAGCAGCTTTCCGGGACAGATTAACTATGGCTACACCTTC
clone_size: few; d_call: NA; j_call: TRBJ2-7; cdr3_length: 14; v_call: TRBV4-1; cdr3_aa: CASSLGTGVPEQYF; cdr3_nt: TGCGCCAGCAGCCTCGGGACGGGGGTACCCGAGCAGTACTTC
clone_size: few; d_call: NA; j_call: TRBJ1-6; cdr3_length: 16; v_call: TRBV5-6; cdr3_aa: CASSSGLSGPGAPLHF; cdr3_nt: TGTGCCAGCAGCTCCGGTTTGAGTGGTCCGGGGGCACCCCTCCACTTT
clone_size: few; d_call: NA; j_call: TRBJ1-2; cdr3_length: 13; v_call: TRBV5-1; cdr3_aa: CASSLGWPDGYTF; cdr3_nt: TGCGCCAGCAGCTTGGGATGGCCAGATGGCTACACCTTC
clone_size: NA; d_call: TRBD1; j_call: TRBJ1-4; cdr3_length: 16; v_call: TRBV10-3; cdr3_aa: CAISEFGQGVGEKLFF; cdr3_nt: TGTGCCATCAGTGAGTTTGGACAGGGAGTGGGAGAAAAACTGTTTTTT
clone_size: NA; d_call: TRBD2; j_call: TRBJ2-1; cdr3_length: 13; v_call: TRBV11-2; cdr3_aa: CASSLDPSGEQFF; cdr3_nt: TGTGCCAGCAGCTTAGATCCTAGCGGGGAGCAGTTCTTC
clone_size: NA; d_call: NA; j_call: TRBJ1-1; cdr3_length: 14; v_call: TRBV2; cdr3_aa: CASRPRGVGTEAFF; cdr3_nt: TGTGCCAGCAGGCCCCGGGGGGTGGGGACTGAAGCTTTCTTT
clone_size: NA; d_call: NA; j_call: TRBJ2-3; cdr3_length: 20; v_call: TRBV7-7; cdr3_aa: CASSASPHHDSGIDSDTQYF; cdr3_nt: TGTGCTAGCAGCGCGTCTCCCCATCACGATAGCGGTATAGACTCAGATACGCAGTATTTT